This T cell receptor beta chain was recorded in a study of beta chain features in type 1 diabetes. Whole-study context: Cell yields, gender and age were comparable in patients and healthy donors.

Expressed TCRB transcripts were sequenced because the entire RNA isolate underwent reverse transcription. Sequencing was performed with immunoSEQ multiplex PCR; in TCRdb, only in-frame clones are kept and a portion is missing. Here the sample spans 860,000 or so clones, about a sixth being singletons. The CDR3 length is 16 residues. With 0 bases clipped from V and 1 base from J, the junction kept 5 bases outside the gene matches. Per germline, CDR1 LGHNA and CDR2 YSLEER. Sorting gave populations that all exceeded 95% purity. This receptor was obtained from a woman between 18 and 30 years old in good health. What was sequenced was naive CD4+ T cells from blood. V and J are TRBV4-3 and TRBJ2-7; 8 bases line up with TRBD2. CDR3 DNA: TGCGCCAGCAGCCAAGACGTGGGCGGGAGGTCCTACGAGCAGTACTTC. Protein: CASSQDVGGRSYEQYF.